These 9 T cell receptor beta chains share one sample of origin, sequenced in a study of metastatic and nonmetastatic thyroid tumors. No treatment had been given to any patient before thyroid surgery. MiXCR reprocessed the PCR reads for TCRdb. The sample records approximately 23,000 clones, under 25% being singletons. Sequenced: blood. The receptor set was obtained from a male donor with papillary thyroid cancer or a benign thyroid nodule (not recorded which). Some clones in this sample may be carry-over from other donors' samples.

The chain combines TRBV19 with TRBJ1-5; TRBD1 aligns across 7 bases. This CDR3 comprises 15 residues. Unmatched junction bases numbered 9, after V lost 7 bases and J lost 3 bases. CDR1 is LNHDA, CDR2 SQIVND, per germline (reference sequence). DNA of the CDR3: TGTGCCAGTACCAAGACAGGGTGGGTCAATCAGCCCCAGCATTTT. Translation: CASTKTGWVNQPQHF. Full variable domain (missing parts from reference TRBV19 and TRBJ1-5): DGGITQSPKYLFRKEGQNVTLSCEQNLNHDAMYWYRQDPGQGLRLIYYSQIVNDFQKGDIAEGYSVSREKKESFPLTVTSAQKNPTAFYLCASTKTGWVNQPQHFGDGTRLSIL.

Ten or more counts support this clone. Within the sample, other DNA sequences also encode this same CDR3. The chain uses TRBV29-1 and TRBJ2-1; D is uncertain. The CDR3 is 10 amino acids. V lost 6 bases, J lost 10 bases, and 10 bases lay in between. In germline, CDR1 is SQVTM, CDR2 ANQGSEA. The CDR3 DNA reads TGCAGCGTACTTACTGGGGAGCAGTTCTTC. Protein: CSVLTGEQFF.

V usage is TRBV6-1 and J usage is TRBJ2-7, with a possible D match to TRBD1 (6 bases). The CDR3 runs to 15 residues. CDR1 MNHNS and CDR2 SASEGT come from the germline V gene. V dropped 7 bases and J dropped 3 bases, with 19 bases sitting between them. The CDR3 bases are TGTGCCAGCATTGATTGGGACATGGGGCTCTACGAGCAGTACTTC. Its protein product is CASIDWDMGLYEQYF.

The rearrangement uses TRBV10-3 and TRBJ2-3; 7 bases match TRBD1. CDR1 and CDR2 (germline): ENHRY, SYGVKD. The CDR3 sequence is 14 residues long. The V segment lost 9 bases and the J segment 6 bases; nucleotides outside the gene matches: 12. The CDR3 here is CAIQGIRGWDTQYF. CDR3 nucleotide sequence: TGTGCCATACAGGGCATCAGGGGGTGGGATACGCAGTATTTT.

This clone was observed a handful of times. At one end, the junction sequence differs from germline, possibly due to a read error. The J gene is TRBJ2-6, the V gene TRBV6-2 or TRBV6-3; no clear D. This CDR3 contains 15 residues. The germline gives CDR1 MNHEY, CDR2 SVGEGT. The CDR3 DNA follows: TGTGCCAGCAGTTACTCGAGTTCTGTGGCCAACGTCCTGACTTTC. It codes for CASSYSSSVANVLTF.

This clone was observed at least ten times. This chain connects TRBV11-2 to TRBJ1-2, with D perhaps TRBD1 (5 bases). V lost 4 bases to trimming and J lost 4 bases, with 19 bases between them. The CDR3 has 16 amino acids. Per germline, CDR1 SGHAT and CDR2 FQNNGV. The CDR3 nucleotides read TGTGCCAGCAGCTCCTTAACCGGGAGAAGGGGCTATGGCTACACCTTC. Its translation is CASSSLTGRRGYGYTF.

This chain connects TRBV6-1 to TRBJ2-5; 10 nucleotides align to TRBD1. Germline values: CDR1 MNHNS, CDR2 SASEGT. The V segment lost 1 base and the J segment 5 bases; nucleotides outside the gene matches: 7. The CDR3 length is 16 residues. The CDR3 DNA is TGTGCCAGCAGTGAAGTGCTGACAGGGGGCTTGGAGACCCAGTACTTC. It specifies CASSEVLTGGLETQYF.

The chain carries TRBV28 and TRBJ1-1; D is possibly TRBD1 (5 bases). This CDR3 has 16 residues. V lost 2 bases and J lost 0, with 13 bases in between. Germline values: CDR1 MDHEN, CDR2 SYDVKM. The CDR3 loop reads CASSLGWDGMNTEAFF. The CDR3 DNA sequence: TGTGCCAGCAGTTTAGGGTGGGACGGGATGAACACTGAAGCTTTCTTT.

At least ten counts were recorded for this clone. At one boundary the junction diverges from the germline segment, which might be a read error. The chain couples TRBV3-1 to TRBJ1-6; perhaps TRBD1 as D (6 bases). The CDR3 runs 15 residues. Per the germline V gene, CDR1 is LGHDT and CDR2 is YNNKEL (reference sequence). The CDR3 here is CACSQLGGGNSPLHF. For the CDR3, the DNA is TGTGCCTGCAGCCAATTGGGAGGGGGGAATTCACCCCTCCACTTT.